Below, 25 T cell receptor beta chains from the same sample are listed, as sequenced in a study of control samples from healthy donors and cancer patients. TCRdb's copy holds only in-frame clones and misses some; the assay was immunoSEQ multiplex PCR. The sample has 90,000 to 150,000 clones, 91% seen once. The sample taken for sequencing was blood. The source of these receptors is a woman younger than 30 in good health.

The chain links TRBV14 to TRBJ2-3; tentatively, D is TRBD1 (5 bases). With 2 bases removed from V and 2 bases from J, the gap between germline ends came to 11 bases. The CDR3 is made up of 15 amino acids. Germline loops: CDR1 SGHDN, CDR2 FVKESK. The CDR3 nucleotides are TGTGCCAGCAGCCAAACCCCAGGACACACAGATACGCAGTATTTT. Its protein is CASSQTPGHTDTQYF.

This chain connects TRBV6-1 to TRBJ1-3; D call uncertain. The length of the CDR3 is 13 residues. Trimming pared 2 bases from V and 4 bases from J, leaving 6 bases between. Germline CDR1 is MNHNS and CDR2 is SASEGT. CDR3 sequence reads: CASSERVGNTIYF. CDR3 DNA: TGTGCCAGCAGTGAAAGGGTCGGAAACACCATATATTTT.

The chain employs TRBV27 and TRBJ1-2; perhaps TRBD1 as D (5 bases). Trimming took 8 bases from V and 5 from J, leaving 9 bases between them. Germline V CDR1 and CDR2: MNHEY, SMNVEV (reference sequence). CDR3 size: 11 residues. CDR3 in DNA: TGTGCCAGCGGGCAGGGTTATGGCTACACCTTC. The encoded protein is CASGQGYGYTF.

This rearrangement joins TRBV4-3 to TRBJ2-3, with D perhaps matching TRBD1 or TRBD2 (5 bases each). V shed 1 base and J shed 2 bases, with 13 bases lying between them. Germline lookup yields CDR1 LGHNA and CDR2 YSLEER. This CDR3 spans 16 amino acids. This chain's CDR3 is CASSQGYRDDTDTQYF. The CDR3 nucleotides are TGCGCCAGCAGCCAAGGTTACCGGGACGACACAGATACGCAGTATTTT.

The V gene is TRBV19, the J gene TRBJ1-6, with D hard to call. This CDR3 spans 14 amino acids. Germline V gives CDR1 LNHDA, CDR2 SQIVND (reference sequence). The V and J ends lost 7 bases and 6 bases respectively, with 13 bases between them. This chain's CDR3 is CASTALTFNSPLHF. In DNA form, the CDR3 reads TGTGCCAGTACAGCTCTAACTTTTAATTCACCCCTCCACTTT.

V usage is TRBV2 and J usage is TRBJ1-1; D uncertain. Germline loops: CDR1 SNHLY, CDR2 FYNNEI. Trimming took 6 bases from V and 0 from J, leaving 8 bases between them. This CDR3 has 13 residues. The CDR3 nucleotides are TGTGCCAGCAGGCTAAGGCTGAACACTGAAGCTTTCTTT. It translates to CASRLRLNTEAFF. Complete variable domain (other parts from reference TRBV2 and TRBJ1-1): EPEVTQTPSHQVTQMGQEVILRCVPISNHLYFYWYRQILGQKVEFLVSFYNNEISEKSEIFDDQFSVERPDGSNFTLKIRSTKLEDSAMYFCASRLRLNTEAFFGQGTRLTVV.

The chain has TRBV10-1 and TRBJ2-1; unclear D gene. The V gene lost 1 base and the J gene lost 10 bases, with 5 bases spanning the gap. The CDR3 has 11 residues. The germline V gene encodes CDR1 WNHNN and CDR2 SYGVQD (reference sequence). In nucleotides, the CDR3 is TGCGCCAGCAGTGAGTGTCAAGAGCAGTTCTTC. This encodes CASSECQEQFF.

The V call is TRBV5-1, the J call TRBJ1-6; tentatively, D is TRBD1 (6 bases). The V end lost 0 bases, the J end lost 10 bases, and 14 bases lay between the germline ends. Germline loops: CDR1 SGHRS, CDR2 YFSETQ. This CDR3 is 15 amino acids long. The CDR3 protein is CASSLEQGRGSPLHF. The CDR3 bases are TGCGCCAGCAGCTTGGAACAGGGTAGGGGATCACCCCTCCACTTT.

The chain is built from TRBV4-2 and TRBJ2-2; D is ambiguous. The length of the CDR3 is 12 residues. Germline-derived CDR1 and CDR2 are LGHNA and YNFKEQ. V lost 4 bases, J lost 8 bases, and 8 bases lay in between. The CDR3 DNA sequence: TGTGCCAGCAGCCCAGGAAGAGGGGAGCTGTTTTTT. Its protein is CASSPGRGELFF.

This sequence joins TRBV4-3 and TRBJ2-5; TRBD1 might be the D (6 bases). The CDR3 contains 20 residues. CDR1 is LGHNA, CDR2 YSLEER, per germline. The germline V and J ends were trimmed by 4 bases and 2 bases, with 29 bases remaining between them. The CDR3 DNA reads TGCGCCAGCAGCCTCAGGCTTCGTGTGGTACAGGGTGGAACGCAAGAGACCCAGTACTTC. Protein sequence: CASSLRLRVVQGGTQETQYF.

As to this clone: Additional DNA sequences in this sample encode the identical CDR3. The genes are TRBV5-5 and TRBJ2-3, with D uncertain. This CDR3 comprises 16 residues. V lost 0 bases, J lost 0 bases, and 11 bases lay in between. Germline V gene lookup returns CDR1 SGHKS and CDR2 YYEKEE (reference sequence). The CDR3 region is CASSLVPPVSTDTQYF. CDR3 nucleotide sequence: TGTGCCAGCAGCTTGGTACCCCCCGTGAGCACAGATACGCAGTATTTT.

The chain has TRBV2 and TRBJ2-7; D unresolved. V lost 5 bases, J lost 0 bases, and 8 bases lay in between. The CDR3 is made up of 13 amino acids. Germline CDR1 reads SNHLY; CDR2 reads FYNNEI. Written as DNA, the CDR3 is TGTGCCAGCAGTAAGGAGAGCTCCTACGAGCAGTACTTC. Its protein is CASSKESSYEQYF.

The V and J genes are TRBV10-3 and TRBJ1-2; TRBD1 is a possible D gene (6 bases). Germline CDR1 ENHRY, CDR2 SYGVKD. The CDR3 covers 15 residues. V lost 7 bases, J lost 2 bases, and 17 bases lay in between. The DNA for the CDR3 is TGTGCCATCAAGCCGAGGGGGGAGGCCAACTATGGCTACACCTTC. It translates to CAIKPRGEANYGYTF.

The CDR3 here is CASSGGDSLTPPQHF. Here the CDR3 DNA reads TGTGCCAGCAGCGGGGGGGACAGTCTCACCCCCCCCCAGCATTTT. The rearrangement links TRBV9 to TRBJ1-5; 7 positions match TRBD1. J gave up 10 bases and V 3 bases, and 13 bases lay outside the gene matches. Germline loops: CDR1 SGDLS, CDR2 YYNGEE. The CDR3 contains 15 residues.

This clone was counted only a few times. The chain has TRBV3-1 (or the pseudogene TRBV3-2) and TRBJ1-1; 8 bases are a match to TRBD1. The CDR3 is made up of 22 amino acids. CDR1 is LGHDT, CDR2 YNNKEL, per germline (reference sequence). V gave up 0 bases and J gave up 3 bases; unmatched junction bases: 24. The CDR3 nucleotides are TGTGCCAGCAGCCAAGATCGGAAATCTTACCCGGACAGGGAAGGGATGGACACTGAAGCTTTCTTT. Translating gives CASSQDRKSYPDREGMDTEAFF.

The V and J genes are TRBV3-1 (or the pseudogene TRBV3-2) and TRBJ2-5; TRBD2 agrees at 7 bases. This CDR3 comprises 15 residues. The V gene's germline CDR1 is LGHDT and CDR2 YNNKEL (reference sequence). The ends lost 6 bases at V and 7 bases at J; junction bases unmatched: 14. The CDR3 nucleotides are TGTGCCAGCAGAAGCACTAGCGTCGCGAGAGGGACCCAGTACTTC. It codes for CASRSTSVARGTQYF.

The gene calls are TRBV7-9 and TRBJ2-2; the D gene is possibly TRBD1 (6 bases). Germline CDR1 and CDR2: SEHNR and FQNEAQ (reference sequence). V gave up 2 bases and J gave up 4 bases, with 11 bases separating them. The CDR3 spans 15 residues. CDR3 sequence: CASSLMGAGTGELFF. CDR3 coding DNA: TGTGCCAGCAGCTTAATGGGGGCGGGCACCGGGGAGCTGTTTTTT.

The gene calls are TRBV5-5 and TRBJ1-2; weak D call: TRBD1 (5 bases). V was clipped by 2 bases and J by 1 base, with 12 bases between them. The CDR3 totals 15 residues. Looked up from germline, CDR1 is SGHKS and CDR2 is YYEKEE (reference sequence). CDR3 sequence reads: CASSFPGGINYGYTF. CDR3 sequence (DNA): TGTGCCAGCAGCTTCCCCGGGGGGATTAACTATGGCTACACCTTC.

This rearrangement joins TRBV12-3 or TRBV12-4 to TRBJ2-7; D remains ambiguous. CDR3 length: 12 amino acids. The V and J ends lost 3 bases and 2 bases respectively, with 5 bases between them. The CDR3 DNA is TGTGCCAGCAGTTTGTGGCCCTACGAGCAGTACTTC. As protein: CASSLWPYEQYF.

This clone appeared a single time. The rearrangement uses TRBV10-3 and TRBJ2-2; D tentatively fits TRBD1 or TRBD2 (5 bases each). The V and J ends lost 10 bases and 3 bases respectively, with 15 bases between them. This CDR3 has 14 residues. Germline V CDR1 and CDR2: ENHRY, SYGVKD. CDR3 loop: CATNPLGDTGELFF. Here the CDR3 DNA reads TGTGCCACCAACCCACTAGGGGACACCGGGGAGCTGTTTTTT.

This rearrangement joins TRBV9 to TRBJ2-2; D is possibly TRBD1 or TRBD2 (5 bases each). CDR1 is SGDLS and CDR2 is YYNGEE in the germline V gene. The germline V and J ends were trimmed by 3 bases and 0 bases, with 9 bases remaining between them. The CDR3 consists of 15 residues. In DNA form, the CDR3 reads TGTGCCAGCAGCGAGAGGGGAACGAACACCGGGGAGCTGTTTTTT. It specifies CASSERGTNTGELFF.

The J gene is TRBJ1-6, the V gene TRBV7-2; no clear D gene. The germline V gene encodes CDR1 SGHTA and CDR2 FQGNSA. The CDR3 spans 15 residues. V lost 5 bases and J 8 bases, leaving 16 bases between the germline ends. The CDR3 sequence is CASSPRPSLDSPLHF. The CDR3 region has the DNA TGTGCCAGCAGCCCACGACCCTCGCTGGATTCACCCCTCCACTTT.

The rearrangement uses TRBV5-1 and TRBJ1-5; the D is unclear. This CDR3 is built from 14 residues. CDR1 SGHRS and CDR2 YFSETQ come from the germline V gene. V dropped 0 bases and J dropped 0 bases, with 4 bases sitting between them. CDR3 protein: CASSLEGSNQPQHF. In DNA, the CDR3 is TGCGCCAGCAGCTTGGAGGGTAGCAATCAGCCCCAGCATTTT.

The rearrangement joins TRBV4-1 to TRBJ2-1; 8 bases match TRBD2. Germline V CDR1 and CDR2: MGHRA, YSYEKL. The J segment lost 4 bases and the V segment lost 1 base, leaving 9 bases of the junction unmatched. This CDR3 has 17 amino acids. The CDR3 protein is CASSQGAPAGEYNEQFF. CDR3 DNA sequence: TGCGCCAGCAGCCAAGGGGCCCCAGCGGGAGAGTACAATGAGCAGTTCTTC.

This chain uses TRBV7-3 with TRBJ1-3; 7 bases are a match to TRBD1. The J segment lost 4 bases and the V segment lost 6 bases, leaving 6 bases of the junction unmatched. The CDR3 loop spans 14 amino acids. Germline CDR1 is SGHTA and CDR2 is FQGTGA. The CDR3 DNA reads as TGTGCCAGCAGGATGACAGGGAGAGGAAACACCATATATTTT. Protein product: CASRMTGRGNTIYF. Using reference TRBV7-3 and TRBJ1-3 for the parts outside the CDR3, the full variable domain is GAGVSQTPSNKVTEKGKYVELRCDPISGHTALYWYRQSLGQGPEFLIYFQGTGAADDSGLPNDRFFAVRPEGSVSTLKIQRTERGDSAVYLCASRMTGRGNTIYFGEGSWLTVV.